Listed below are T cell receptor beta chains from one sample, sequenced in a study of shared clonotypes between healthy human individuals. Sequenced by immunoSEQ multiplex PCR; TCRdb stores in-frame clones only, minus some. In the table there are some 1,900,000 clones, 85% to 95% of which are singletons. The sequencing input was naive CD8+ T cells sorted from blood. Source of these receptors: a man between 18 and 35 years old in good health. The CDR3 runs from the conserved cysteine through the conserved F or W. Each record gives: D gene, J gene, clone size, V gene, CDR3 DNA, CDR3 protein. The D gene is left open where the match is weak. The size of a clone is reported for some rows only, either as once, few or many, or as a class for expanded clones.

NA	TRBJ2-7	NA	TRBV5-4	TGTGCCAGCAACCGGACGGAGCCCTACGAGCAGTACTTC	CASNRTEPYEQYF
NA	TRBJ2-5	NA	TRBV10-3	TGTGCCATCAGCGGGGACAACCAAGAGACCCAGTACTTC	CAISGDNQETQYF
NA	TRBJ2-2	NA	TRBV4-3	TGCGCCAGCAGCCAGAGGGGAGGGGGGAGCGGGGAGCTGTTTTTT	CASSQRGGGSGELFF
NA	TRBJ2-7	NA	TRBV6-1	TGTGCCAGCAGTGGAGTTGAGGGTCCCTCACCCCTCTACGAGCAGTACTTC	CASSGVEGPSPLYEQYF
NA	TRBJ2-5	NA	TRBV7-9	TGTGCCAGCAGCTTAAGCTGGGGGCGGGAGACCCAGTACTTC	CASSLSWGRETQYF
NA	TRBJ2-1	NA	TRBV6-1	TGTGCCAGCAGTGAAGCCCTGGGGAGGTTGTTCAATGAGCAGTTCTTC	CASSEALGRLFNEQFF
NA	TRBJ2-7	NA	TRBV10-1	TGCGCCAGCAGTGAAGCGGACTCCTACGAGCAGTACTTC	CASSEADSYEQYF
TRBD2	TRBJ2-3	NA	TRBV19	TGTGCCAGTAGTATAGGGGGGGGTACGGCAGATACGCAGTATTTT	CASSIGGGTADTQYF
TRBD1	TRBJ1-5	NA	TRBV5-6	TGTGCCAGCAGCTTGGGACAGGGGCAGCCCCAGCATTTT	CASSLGQGQPQHF
NA	TRBJ1-3	NA	TRBV30	TGTGCCTGGGCTATAGAGAGCTCTGGAAACACCATATATTTT	CAWAIESSGNTIYF
NA	TRBJ2-1	NA	TRBV30	TGTGCCTGGAGTGTAAACGGGAATGAGCAGTTCTTC	CAWSVNGNEQFF
TRBD2	TRBJ2-7	NA	TRBV4-1	TGCGCCAGCAGCCAAGGATCTAGCGGGAGTATATACGAGCAGTACTTC	CASSQGSSGSIYEQYF
NA	TRBJ2-5	NA	TRBV13	TGTGCCAGCAGCTTAATCCGGAGCCCCCAAGAGACCCAGTACTTC	CASSLIRSPQETQYF
NA	TRBJ1-1	NA	TRBV15	TGTGCCACCAGCAGAGATCGGCAGGGGAATACTGAAGCTTTCTTT	CATSRDRQGNTEAFF
TRBD1	TRBJ1-2	NA	TRBV7-9	TGTGCCAGCAGCCCCCGGACAGGGGCCCCTAACTATGGCTACACCTTC	CASSPRTGAPNYGYTF
NA	TRBJ2-1	NA	TRBV6-1	TGTGCCAGCTCAGAGTCGTCTTACAATGAGCAGTTCTTC	CASSESSYNEQFF
NA	TRBJ2-7	NA	TRBV5-4	TGTGCCAGCAGCTTGCCGTACGGGGCTGAGCAGTACTTC	CASSLPYGAEQYF
NA	TRBJ2-3	once	TRBV9	TGTGCCAGCAGCGTAGGGGAGTATATGAGCGACACAGATACGCAGTATTTT	CASSVGEYMSDTDTQYF
TRBD1	TRBJ2-7	NA	TRBV2	TGTGCCAGCAGTGAAACCCGACAGGGTTCCTACGAGCAGTACTTC	CASSETRQGSYEQYF
NA	TRBJ1-1	NA	TRBV7-9	TGTGCCAGCAGTCGGAACACTGAAGCTTTCTTT	CASSRNTEAFF
NA	TRBJ2-3	NA	TRBV6-5	TGTGCCAGCAGTTCGTTCGATACGCAGTATTTT	CASSSFDTQYF
TRBD2	TRBJ2-1	NA	TRBV7-2	TGTGCCAGCAGCCCCATAGCGGGAGGGTACAATGAGCAGTTCTTC	CASSPIAGGYNEQFF
NA	TRBJ2-1	NA	TRBV11-1	TGTGCCAGCCATGGTCTAGTGGCGTACAATGAGCAGTTCTTC	CASHGLVAYNEQFF